The 25 T cell receptor beta chains reported below all come from one sample, sequenced in a study of memory CD4+ T cells and cytomegalovirus serostatus. Clones were sequenced by immunoSEQ multiplex PCR, and TCRdb holds only the in-frame ones, with some missing. The sample yields around 53,000 clones, approximately 80% seen once. The sort gate was single viable CD3+CD4+CD8-CD45RO+ cells for memory CD4+ T cells. The sequencing sample was made of memory CD4+ T cells from blood. The origin of the receptors is an adult in good health and CMV-seropositive.

The V and J genes are TRBV4-1 and TRBJ1-1; maybe TRBD1 (6 bases). Germline values: CDR1 MGHRA, CDR2 YSYEKL. Between the trimmed V and J ends, which lost 0 bases and 0 bases, there was a span of 11 bases. This CDR3 comprises 16 residues. The CDR3 DNA follows: TGCGCCAGCAGCCAAGAAGGGGGGCCATTGAACACTGAAGCTTTCTTT. This encodes CASSQEGGPLNTEAFF.

With respect to this clone: The junction differs from germline at one of its ends, possibly a read error. The chain carries TRBV2 and TRBJ2-7; the D is unclear. The CDR3 totals 13 residues. Germline V lookup: CDR1 SNHLY, CDR2 FYNNEI. In nucleotides, the CDR3 is TGTGCCAGCAGGGAAGACACGGGCTACGAGCAGTACTTC. Translation gives CASREDTGYEQYF.

J is TRBJ1-1 and V is TRBV15; D is undetermined. V was pared by 3 bases and J by 1 base, with 6 bases between. CDR3 size: 13 residues. Germline assignment: CDR1 LNHNV and CDR2 YYDKDF (reference sequence). The CDR3 protein is CATSSGGNTEAFF. CDR3 coding DNA: TGTGCCACCAGCAGCGGCGGGAACACTGAAGCTTTCTTT.

This chain uses TRBV14 with TRBJ1-6; 10 positions agree with TRBD1. The CDR3 loop spans 17 amino acids. Germline CDR1 SGHDN, CDR2 FVKESK. The trim removed 4 bases at V and 7 bases at J, leaving 10 bases unmatched. This chain's CDR3 is CASSPLTGGTKNSPLHF. CDR3 DNA: TGTGCCAGCAGCCCCTTGACAGGGGGCACGAAAAATTCACCCCTCCACTTT.

V is TRBV7-3 and J is TRBJ2-2, with TRBD2 matching 9 bases. Germline loops: CDR1 SGHTA, CDR2 FQGTGA. V was clipped by 5 bases and J by 0 bases; unmatched bases: 4. The length of the CDR3 is 16 residues. The CDR3 DNA is TGTGCCAGCAGCCCAGCGGGAGGATCGAACACCGGGGAGCTGTTTTTT. Its translation: CASSPAGGSNTGELFF. The full variable domain, completed using reference TRBV7-3 and TRBJ2-2, is GAGVSQTPSNKVTEKGKYVELRCDPISGHTALYWYRQSLGQGPEFLIYFQGTGAADDSGLPNDRFFAVRPEGSVSTLKIQRTERGDSAVYLCASSPAGGSNTGELFFGEGSRLTVL.

CDR3 sequence: CASSKSRNEQFF. The CDR3 coding sequence is TGTGCCAGCTCCAAAAGTCGGAATGAGCAGTTCTTC. This sequence joins TRBV18 and TRBJ2-1; D call uncertain. The CDR3 length is 12 residues. With 6 bases removed from V and 7 bases from J, the gap between germline ends came to 10 bases. The germline V gene encodes CDR1 KGHSH and CDR2 LQKENI.

V is TRBV2 and J is TRBJ2-7; D may be TRBD2 (5 bases). CDR1 is SNHLY and CDR2 is FYNNEI in the germline V gene. The CDR3 consists of 14 residues. V lost 4 bases, J lost 3 bases, and 13 bases lay in between. CDR3 coding DNA: TGTGCCAGCAGTGGGCGGACCGAGGGCTACGAGCAGTACTTC. It encodes CASSGRTEGYEQYF.

V is TRBV19 and J is TRBJ2-2; D ambiguous. The CDR3 is made up of 14 amino acids. Trimming took off 0 bases at V and 4 bases at J, with 6 bases between the two ends. Germline CDR1 LNHDA, CDR2 SQIVND (reference sequence). This chain's CDR3 is CASSIEAPTGELFF. CDR3 nucleotide sequence: TGTGCCAGTAGTATAGAGGCTCCCACCGGGGAGCTGTTTTTT.

This chain uses TRBV5-1 with TRBJ2-3; TRBD2 matches 10 bases. In germline, CDR1 is SGHRS, CDR2 YFSETQ. This CDR3 is built from 16 residues. The V segment lost 1 base and the J segment 3 bases; nucleotides outside the gene matches: 5. CDR3 sequence: CASSLTASGRTDTQYF. CDR3 coding DNA: TGCGCCAGCAGCTTGACCGCTAGCGGGAGAACAGATACGCAGTATTTT.

The chain joins TRBV7-9 to TRBJ2-5; tentative D call: TRBD1 (6 bases). V gave up 2 bases and J gave up 3 bases, with 16 bases separating them. The germline V gene has CDR1 SEHNR and CDR2 FQNEAQ (reference sequence). The CDR3 consists of 16 residues. CDR3 in DNA: TGTGCCAGCAGCTTAAGGGGGTCGGGGCAAAAAGAGACCCAGTACTTC. Protein: CASSLRGSGQKETQYF.

The V call is TRBV15, the J call TRBJ2-2; no definite D call. V was pared by 3 bases and J by 0 bases, with 5 bases between. The CDR3 totals 14 residues. From germline, CDR1 is LNHNV and CDR2 YYDKDF (reference sequence). CDR3 in amino acids: CATSSRANTGELFF. The CDR3 region has the DNA TGTGCCACCAGCAGCCGAGCGAACACCGGGGAGCTGTTTTTT. Together with reference TRBV15 and TRBJ2-2, the CDR3 gives the full variable domain: DAMVIQNPRYQVTQFGKPVTLSCSQTLNHNVMYWYQQKSSQAPKLLFHYYDKDFNNEADTPDNFQSRRPNTSFCFLDIRSPGLGDTAMYLCATSSRANTGELFFGEGSRLTVL.

A few counts support this clone. The CDR3 region has the DNA TGTGCCAGCAGCTTAGAAGGCGATCAGCCCCAGCATTTT. This sequence encodes CASSLEGDQPQHF. The rearrangement joins TRBV11-2 to TRBJ1-5; D gene uncertain. The CDR3 totals 13 residues. V dropped 0 bases and J dropped 5 bases, with 5 bases sitting between them. The germline V gene encodes CDR1 SGHAT and CDR2 FQNNGV.

The J gene is TRBJ1-3, the V gene TRBV5-6; D is uncertain. Germline V gene sequence: CDR1 SGHDT, CDR2 YYEEEE. The CDR3 consists of 18 residues. Trimming took off 3 bases at V and 0 bases at J, with 19 bases between the two ends. In DNA form, the CDR3 reads TGTGCCAGCAGCTACCGCAGCCGGACGCTCCCCTCTGGAAACACCATATATTTT. This translates into CASSYRSRTLPSGNTIYF.

The rearrangement joins TRBV13 to TRBJ1-2; D is possibly TRBD1 (5 bases). V dropped 0 bases and J dropped 1 base, with 9 bases sitting between them. CDR1 and CDR2 (germline): PRHDT, FYEKMQ (reference sequence). The CDR3 length is 15 residues. CDR3 amino acids: CASSLGREFNYGYTF. CDR3 DNA sequence: TGTGCCAGCAGCTTAGGCAGGGAGTTTAACTATGGCTACACCTTC.

This clone was seen a handful of times. The rearrangement uses TRBV23-1 and TRBJ1-5; 10 bases agree with TRBD1. TRBV23-1 is recorded as an ORF, its role being uncertain. The trim removed 8 bases at V and 2 bases at J, leaving 6 bases unmatched. The CDR3 sequence is 15 residues long. CDR3 in amino acids: CASCPGTGGNQPQHF. The CDR3 DNA reads TGCGCCAGCTGCCCTGGGACAGGGGGCAATCAGCCCCAGCATTTT.

This clone appeared a single time. In DNA, the CDR3 is TGTGCCAGCAGCCCACGCTCGGTCTCTACATCCTACGAGCAGTACTTC. Translation gives CASSPRSVSTSYEQYF. The chain combines TRBV28 with TRBJ2-7; no clear D. From germline, CDR1 is MDHEN and CDR2 SYDVKM. Trimming took 6 bases from V and 1 from J, leaving 19 bases between them. The CDR3 contains 16 residues.

The chain combines TRBV6-5 with TRBJ1-5; 7 positions agree with TRBD1. The V gene end was trimmed by 6 bases and the J gene end by 2 bases; junction bases not matched to a gene: 4. The CDR3 runs to 14 residues. Germline CDR1 and CDR2: MNHEY and SVGAGI. CDR3 in amino acids: CASSRGKGNQPQHF. In nucleotides, the CDR3 is TGTGCCAGCAGCAGGGGGAAGGGCAATCAGCCCCAGCATTTT.

The chain couples TRBV14 to TRBJ2-7; D remains ambiguous. CDR3 length: 15 residues. Germline CDR1 is SGHDN and CDR2 is FVKESK. V was trimmed by 1 base and J by 6 bases, leaving 16 bases between them. In DNA form, the CDR3 reads TGTGCCAGCAGCCAAGCAAGGAGTGGGAAGGCCGAGCAGTACTTC. This encodes CASSQARSGKAEQYF.

The V gene is TRBV5-6, the J gene TRBJ2-1; 9 bases agree with TRBD2. Germline CDR1 reads SGHDT; CDR2 reads YYEEEE. Unmatched junction bases numbered 10, after V lost 4 bases and J lost 5 bases. The length of the CDR3 is 16 residues. The chain's CDR3 is CASSPNLAGPNNEQFF. CDR3 DNA sequence: TGTGCCAGCAGCCCAAATCTAGCGGGACCAAACAATGAGCAGTTCTTC.

The genes are TRBV18 and TRBJ2-7; no clear D. Germline CDR1 is KGHSH and CDR2 is LQKENI. V gave up 0 bases and J gave up 3 bases, with 15 bases separating them. CDR3 length: 16 residues. The CDR3: CASSPPGSPSLYEQYF. The CDR3 nucleotides are TGTGCCAGCTCACCACCGGGATCCCCCTCTCTCTACGAGCAGTACTTC.

The V and J genes are TRBV12-5 and TRBJ1-5; D is unclear. This CDR3 spans 14 amino acids. Per the germline V gene, CDR1 is LGHNT and CDR2 is FRNRAP. V was cut by 9 bases and J by 0 bases, with 12 bases left in between. The CDR3 DNA follows: TGTGCTAGCTCAAGAGAGAATAGCAATCAGCCCCAGCATTTT. Translated, it gives CASSRENSNQPQHF.

The gene calls are TRBV2 and TRBJ1-1, with D possibly matching TRBD1 (6 bases). Trimming took 5 bases from V and 5 from J, leaving 9 bases between them. This CDR3 contains 12 residues. Germline CDR1 is SNHLY and CDR2 is FYNNEI. The CDR3 sequence: CASSRGGTEAFF. CDR3 in DNA: TGTGCCAGCAGTAGGGGGGGAACTGAAGCTTTCTTT.

The rearrangement links TRBV2 to TRBJ2-5; D is possibly TRBD1 (6 bases). The CDR3 has 14 amino acids. Germline CDR1 reads SNHLY; CDR2 reads FYNNEI. Trimming stripped 5 bases from V and 2 bases from J, with 12 bases between. The CDR3 loop reads CASSKQGWQETQYF. Here the CDR3 DNA reads TGTGCCAGCAGTAAACAGGGTTGGCAAGAGACCCAGTACTTC.

The gene calls are TRBV5-1 and TRBJ1-6; TRBD1 might be the D (5 bases). Trimming cost V 0 bases and J 7 bases, with 8 bases left between them. The CDR3 extends over 14 amino acids. CDR1 is SGHRS and CDR2 is YFSETQ in the germline V gene. The CDR3 region is CASSLARENSPLHF. The CDR3 DNA follows: TGCGCCAGCAGCTTGGCCAGGGAGAATTCACCCCTCCACTTT.

V is TRBV5-5 and J is TRBJ1-1; 7 positions agree with TRBD1. This CDR3 comprises 12 residues. The germline gives CDR1 SGHKS, CDR2 YYEKEE (reference sequence). V dropped 3 bases and J dropped 5; count of bases not matched to a gene: 1. For the CDR3, the DNA is TGTGCCAGCAGCTCACAGGGGACTGAAGCTTTCTTT. Translation: CASSSQGTEAFF.